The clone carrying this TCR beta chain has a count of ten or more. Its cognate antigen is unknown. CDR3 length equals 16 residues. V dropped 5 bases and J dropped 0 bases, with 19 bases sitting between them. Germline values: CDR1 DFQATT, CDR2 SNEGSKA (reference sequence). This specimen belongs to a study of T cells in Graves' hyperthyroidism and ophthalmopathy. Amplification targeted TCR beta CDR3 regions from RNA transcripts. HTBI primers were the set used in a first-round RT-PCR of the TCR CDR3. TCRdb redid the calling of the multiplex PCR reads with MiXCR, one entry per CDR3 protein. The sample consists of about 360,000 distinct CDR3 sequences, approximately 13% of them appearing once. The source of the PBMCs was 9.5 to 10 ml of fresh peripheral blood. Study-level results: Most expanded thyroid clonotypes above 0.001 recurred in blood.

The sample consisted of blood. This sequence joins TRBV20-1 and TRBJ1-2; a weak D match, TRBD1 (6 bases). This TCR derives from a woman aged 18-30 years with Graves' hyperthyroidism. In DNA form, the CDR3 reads TGCAGTGCTCACGGACCTAGGACAGATTCTAACTATGGCTACACCTTC. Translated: CSAHGPRTDSNYGYTF.